The 19 T cell receptor beta chains below come from one sample, sequenced in a study of beta chain features in type 1 diabetes. As every portion of the isolated RNA was reverse transcribed, the sequencing read expressed TCRB transcripts. Clones were sequenced by immunoSEQ multiplex PCR, and TCRdb holds only the in-frame ones, with some missing. The sample carries over 700,000 clones, about a sixth recorded once. Source material: naive CD4+ T cells from blood. These receptors originate from a woman aged 18 to 35 in good health.

This clone has just a few counts. The same CDR3 is also encoded by other DNA sequences in this sample. The genes are TRBV28 and TRBJ1-1; D unclear. The CDR3 covers 12 residues. Germline V CDR1 and CDR2: MDHEN, SYDVKM. V gave up 2 bases and J gave up 4 bases, with 5 bases separating them. Written as DNA, the CDR3 is TGTGCCAGCAGTTTAAGTAGCACTGAAGCTTTCTTT. Its translation is CASSLSSTEAFF.

The rearrangement joins TRBV28 to TRBJ2-7, with D perhaps matching TRBD2 (5 bases). From germline, CDR1 is MDHEN and CDR2 SYDVKM. Trimming removed 2 bases at V and 0 bases at J, with 8 bases between. This CDR3 has 14 residues. The CDR3 sequence: CASSLIASSYEQYF. CDR3 in DNA: TGTGCCAGCAGTTTAATAGCGAGCTCCTACGAGCAGTACTTC.

This sequence joins TRBV18 and TRBJ2-1, with a weak D call TRBD2 (6 bases). V shed 4 bases and J shed 8 bases, with 12 bases lying between them. There are 13 residues in the CDR3. Germline CDR1 is KGHSH and CDR2 is LQKENI. CDR3 loop: CASSLRESDEQFF. In nucleotides, the CDR3 is TGTGCCAGCTCACTTCGGGAGTCCGATGAGCAGTTCTTC. The whole variable domain, filled in from reference TRBV18 and TRBJ2-1, reads NAGVMQNPRHLVRRRGQEARLRCSPMKGHSHVYWYRQLPEEGLKFMVYLQKENIIDESGMPKERFSAEFPKEGPSILRIQQVVRGDSAAYFCASSLRESDEQFFGPGTRLTVL.

This clone was counted a few times. V and J are TRBV2 and TRBJ1-5; possibly TRBD1 for D (5 bases). The CDR3 is 16 amino acids. Trimming left V 8 bases short and J 2 bases short, with 19 bases between. Germline V gives CDR1 SNHLY, CDR2 FYNNEI. CDR3 DNA sequence: TGTGCCAGCGGAGGTGCTGGGGCCGGGGGCAATCAGCCCCAGCATTTT. Translation gives CASGGAGAGGNQPQHF.

V is TRBV7-2 and J is TRBJ2-1; 9 positions agree with TRBD2. Looked up from germline, CDR1 is SGHTA and CDR2 is FQGNSA. V lost 2 bases, J lost 9 bases, and 8 bases stayed unmatched. The CDR3 contains 15 residues. As DNA, the CDR3 is TGTGCCAGCAGCTTATCCCCTAGCGGGGTGGGTGAGCAGTTCTTC. It is translated as CASSLSPSGVGEQFF.

This chain joins TRBV11-3 and TRBJ2-3; 10 bases line up with TRBD2. CDR1 and CDR2 from the germline V gene are SGHNT and YENEEA. V was pared by 4 bases and J by 2 bases, with 6 bases of the junction left unmatched. The CDR3 sequence is 16 residues long. Here the CDR3 reads CASSWGSGRATDTQYF. DNA for the CDR3: TGTGCCAGCAGCTGGGGGAGCGGGAGGGCCACAGATACGCAGTATTTT.

J is TRBJ2-2 and V is TRBV5-4; 7 positions agree with TRBD2. V lost 4 bases and J lost 2; bases outside the gene matches: 5. Germline lookup yields CDR1 SGHNT and CDR2 YYREEE (reference sequence). The CDR3 sequence is 15 residues long. The CDR3 reads CASSAASGNTGELFF. In DNA, the CDR3 is TGTGCCAGCAGCGCCGCTAGCGGAAACACCGGGGAGCTGTTTTTT.

The V gene is TRBV6-6, the J gene TRBJ1-1; perhaps TRBD1 as D (6 bases). This CDR3 region has 15 residues. Deletions cut 2 bases from V and 8 bases from J, with 18 bases between. Germline CDR1 reads MNHNY; CDR2 reads SVGAGI (reference sequence). The CDR3, as DNA: TGTGCCAGCAGTTACCGGGGGCGGAGGATGGAGGAAGCTTTCTTT. It is translated as CASSYRGRRMEEAFF.

J is TRBJ2-1 and V is TRBV7-2; 11 positions match TRBD2. V lost 4 bases and J lost 5; bases outside the gene matches: 7. Germline CDR1 and CDR2: SGHTA and FQGNSA. This CDR3 region has 16 residues. The CDR3 is CASSSWLAGGDNEQFF. In nucleotides, the CDR3 is TGTGCCAGCAGCTCATGGCTAGCGGGAGGCGACAATGAGCAGTTCTTC.

This clone was observed a few times. Other DNA sequences in the sample encode the same CDR3. The rearrangement uses TRBV25-1 and TRBJ1-5; D gene unclear. The CDR3 has 12 amino acids. CDR1 MGHDK and CDR2 SYGVNS come from the germline V gene. Trimming left V 6 bases short and J 2 bases short, with 5 bases between. The CDR3 DNA reads TGTGCCAGCAGCCGGGGCAATCAGCCCCAGCATTTT. As protein: CASSRGNQPQHF.

This chain connects TRBV4-2 to TRBJ2-5; no definite D call. With 2 bases removed from V and 6 bases from J, the gap between germline ends came to 13 bases. This CDR3 has 14 amino acids. Germline loops: CDR1 LGHNA, CDR2 YNFKEQ. CDR3 residues: CASSQLNGVKTQYF. Written as DNA, the CDR3 is TGTGCCAGCAGCCAACTAAATGGGGTAAAGACCCAGTACTTC.

This clone was detected ten times or more. The CDR3 DNA sequence: TGTGCCAGCAGCTTAGTCAGGGGACGCAATGAGCAGTTCTTC. Its translation: CASSLVRGRNEQFF. The J gene is TRBJ2-1, the V gene TRBV11-2, with a possible D match to TRBD1 (6 bases). The CDR3 loop spans 14 amino acids. In germline, CDR1 is SGHAT, CDR2 FQNNGV. V lost 1 base and J 6 bases, leaving 10 bases between the germline ends.

This clone was seen only a few times. The V gene is TRBV7-2, the J gene TRBJ2-1; 15 bases line up with TRBD2. The junction had 3 bases not matched to a gene; V was cut back by 0 bases and J by 9 bases. From germline, CDR1 is SGHTA and CDR2 FQGNSA. The length of the CDR3 is 16 residues. CDR3 loop: CASSLAGLAGGGEQFF. CDR3 DNA sequence: TGTGCCAGCAGCTTAGCGGGACTAGCGGGAGGAGGTGAGCAGTTCTTC. Together with reference TRBV7-2 and TRBJ2-1, the CDR3 gives the full variable domain: GAGVSQSPSNKVTEKGKDVELRCDPISGHTALYWYRQSLGQGLEFLIYFQGNSAPDKSGLPSDRFSAERTGGSVSTLTIQRTQQEDSAVYLCASSLAGLAGGGEQFFGPGTRLTVL.

This clone came up a few times. This chain connects TRBV6-6 to TRBJ2-1, with TRBD1 matching 10 bases. V shed 7 bases and J 3 bases; nucleotides not matched to a gene: 6. This CDR3 has 15 residues. Germline V lookup: CDR1 MNHNY, CDR2 SVGAGI (reference sequence). CDR3 sequence: CASNDRDRGYNEQFF. The CDR3 bases are TGTGCCAGCAACGATCGGGACAGGGGCTACAATGAGCAGTTCTTC.

V gene TRBV7-2 combines with J gene TRBJ2-7; 10 bases align to TRBD1. The length of the CDR3 is 16 residues. The J segment lost 5 bases and the V segment lost 1 base, leaving 8 bases of the junction unmatched. Germline V gene lookup returns CDR1 SGHTA and CDR2 FQGNSA. The DNA for the CDR3 is TGTGCCAGCAGCTTAGGTGGACAGGGGGTATCCGACGAGCAGTACTTC. The encoded protein is CASSLGGQGVSDEQYF.

This chain uses TRBV18 with TRBJ2-7; D ambiguous. This CDR3 contains 13 residues. CDR1 is KGHSH and CDR2 is LQKENI in the germline V gene. The V gene lost 4 bases and the J gene lost 2 bases, with 9 bases spanning the gap. Here the CDR3 DNA reads TGTGCCAGCTCACTAAAGAACACCTACGAGCAGTACTTC. Encoded protein: CASSLKNTYEQYF.

The J gene is TRBJ1-1, the V gene TRBV2; a weak D match, TRBD1 (6 bases). The V gene lost 6 bases and the J gene lost 10 bases, with 21 bases spanning the gap. CDR1 and CDR2 from the germline V gene are SNHLY and FYNNEI. The CDR3 totals 14 residues. This chain's CDR3 is CASSHRVSLIRAFF. In DNA, the CDR3 is TGTGCCAGCAGCCACAGGGTCTCGTTAATTAGAGCTTTCTTT.

This clone was observed a handful of times. V usage is TRBV4-2 and J usage is TRBJ2-1; TRBD2 aligns across 9 bases. CDR1 and CDR2 from the germline V gene are LGHNA and YNFKEQ. This CDR3 is built from 15 residues. Trimming at V came to 3 bases and at J to 4 bases, leaving 4 bases not matched to a gene. The CDR3 is CASSHDSGSYNEQFF. In DNA form, the CDR3 reads TGTGCCAGCAGCCATGATAGCGGGAGTTACAATGAGCAGTTCTTC.

There are a few counts of this clone. The DNA for the CDR3 is TGTGCCAGCAGCCTGGGGCAGGTTTTTAGCAATGAGCAGTTCTTC. Its translation is CASSLGQVFSNEQFF. V and J are TRBV5-4 and TRBJ2-1; D may be TRBD1 (5 bases). The ends were cut back, 4 bases at V and 6 bases at J, with 17 bases in the middle. The CDR3 is 15 amino acids. Germline V gene sequence: CDR1 SGHNT, CDR2 YYREEE (reference sequence).